This T cell receptor beta chain originates from a study of PD-L1 blockade in urothelial cancer. Study details: The researchers analyzed blood 3 weeks (second dose) and 6 weeks after treatment start.

TCRdb's table, derived via immunoSEQ multiplex PCR, lists solely in-frame clones and lacks some. The table has about 130,000 clones, 65% to 85% seen once. The CDR3 has 15 amino acids. Germline assignment: CDR1 SGDLS and CDR2 YYNGEE. V was shortened by 0 bases and J by 2 bases, with 9 bases between the two germline ends. Indicated time point: pretreatment peripheral blood. The sequencing here drew on PBMCs, taken around atezolizumab (anti-PD-L1) treatment. This sequence originates from a man in his fifties or sixties with urothelial cancer. The chain has TRBV9 and TRBJ2-1; maybe TRBD2 (6 bases). The CDR3 spells CASSVAGVTYNEQFF. CDR3 sequence (DNA): TGTGCCAGCAGCGTAGCGGGAGTAACCTACAATGAGCAGTTCTTC.